The 11 T cell receptor beta chains reported below all come from one sample, sequenced in a study of blood T cell repertoires in COVID-19. Measured with immunoSEQ multiplex PCR; TCRdb has only the in-frame clones, and not every one. In the table there are roughly 79,000 clones, approximately 88% of which are singletons. The source material was peripheral blood. The receptors were gathered from an elderly woman with active or convalescent COVID-19.

This clone occurred once. This sequence joins TRBV30 and TRBJ2-7; a weak D match, TRBD2 (6 bases). The CDR3 has 14 residues. The germline CDR1 and CDR2 sequences are GTSNPN and SVGIG (reference sequence). The CDR3 DNA is TGTGGCCTGGAACCTAAGCGGGCCCCCTACGAGCAGTACTTC. Its translation: CGLEPKRAPYEQYF.

The CDR3, as DNA: TGTGCCAGCAGCACCCCGTCAGGGATAAGGACCTACGAGCAGTACTTC. Translated, it gives CASSTPSGIRTYEQYF. This chain joins TRBV7-9 and TRBJ2-7; D might be TRBD1 (5 bases). The CDR3 has 16 residues. Germline assignment: CDR1 SEHNR and CDR2 FQNEAQ (reference sequence). V was pared by 5 bases and J by 2 bases, with 19 bases between.

The chain employs TRBV27 and TRBJ2-2, with D tentatively TRBD1 (5 bases). CDR1 and CDR2 (germline): MNHEY, SMNVEV (reference sequence). Trimming took 5 bases from V and 8 from J, leaving 12 bases between them. There are 13 residues in the CDR3. CDR3 loop: CASSPGSGGELFF. The CDR3 nucleotides are TGTGCCAGCAGTCCTGGATCAGGGGGGGAGCTGTTTTTT.

The CDR3 loop reads CASSPQGPGELFF. CDR3 coding DNA: TGTGCCAGCAGCCCACAGGGGCCCGGGGAGCTGTTTTTT. The chain employs TRBV3-1 (or the pseudogene TRBV3-2) and TRBJ2-2; TRBD1 matches 7 bases. The length of the CDR3 is 13 residues. Germline CDR1 is LGHDT and CDR2 is YNNKEL (reference sequence). V shed 4 bases and J 6 bases; nucleotides not matched to a gene: 2.

This clone appeared once. The rearrangement joins TRBV2 to TRBJ2-7; D call uncertain. Germline values: CDR1 SNHLY, CDR2 FYNNEI. V dropped 7 bases and J dropped 5 bases, with 9 bases sitting between them. The CDR3 spans 11 residues. The CDR3, as DNA: TGTGCCAGCATGATGAGGCACGAGCAGTACTTC. Translation: CASMMRHEQYF.

This chain joins TRBV28 and TRBJ1-4; 10 positions match TRBD1. The CDR3 spans 14 residues. CDR1 is MDHEN and CDR2 is SYDVKM in the germline V gene. V dropped 6 bases and J dropped 8; count of bases not matched to a gene: 6. The CDR3 DNA sequence: TGTGCCAGCAGGACAGGGGGCGCAGGGGAAAAACTGTTTTTT. It codes for CASRTGGAGEKLFF.

The V and J genes are TRBV10-3 and TRBJ2-2; 9 bases match TRBD1. CDR1 ENHRY and CDR2 SYGVKD come from the germline V gene. Trimming took 3 bases from V and 2 from J; bases not matched to a gene: 4. The CDR3 has 16 amino acids. The CDR3 DNA sequence: TGTGCCATCAGTGACCGGGACAGGGTCAACACCGGGGAGCTGTTTTTT. Amino acids: CAISDRDRVNTGELFF.

This chain connects TRBV10-1 to TRBJ1-4, with 9 nucleotides matching TRBD1. Germline lookup yields CDR1 WNHNN and CDR2 SYGVQD (reference sequence). Unmatched junction bases numbered 15, after V lost 11 bases and J lost 11 bases. This CDR3 spans 14 amino acids. Here the CDR3 DNA reads TGCGCCGGGGGACAGGGCCTTTTCACGGGGAAACTGTTTTTT. Residues: CAGGQGLFTGKLFF.

A few counts support this clone. V and J are TRBV5-1 and TRBJ1-2; D remains unclear. The CDR3 runs 13 residues. From germline, CDR1 is SGHRS and CDR2 YFSETQ. V lost 4 bases and J lost 6, with 13 bases in between. CDR3 nucleotide sequence: TGCGCCAGCAGCCGCACTCCGGGAGATGGCTACACCTTC. Translating it yields CASSRTPGDGYTF.

The chain carries TRBV6-2 or TRBV6-3 and TRBJ2-7, with D possibly TRBD1 on 6 matching bases. The germline V gene has CDR1 MNHEY and CDR2 SVGEGT. The CDR3 contains 14 residues. V was shortened by 0 bases and J by 3 bases, with 9 bases between the two germline ends. The CDR3 here is CASSYSGTSYEQYF. The CDR3, as DNA: TGTGCCAGCAGTTACTCCGGGACAAGCTACGAGCAGTACTTC.

The chain employs TRBV30 and TRBJ2-1; D is uncertain. This CDR3 is 11 amino acids long. Germline V lookup: CDR1 GTSNPN, CDR2 SVGIG (reference sequence). V was pared by 0 bases and J by 6 bases, with 3 bases between. The CDR3 is CAWSVRNEQFF. In DNA, the CDR3 is TGTGCCTGGAGTGTCCGCAATGAGCAGTTCTTC.